This entry features one T cell receptor beta chain sequence. Repertoires were generated with immunoSEQ multiplex PCR, while TCRdb's copy carries only in-frame clones and drops some. Of roughly 9,900 clones in the sample, around 89% were seen once. This record comes from a study of T cells after posttransplantation cyclophosphamide. V lost 4 bases and J lost 5; bases outside the gene matches: 7. Germline assignment: CDR1 MDHEN and CDR2 SYDVKM. This CDR3 spans 16 amino acids. Methotrexate plus calcineurin inhibitor accompanied controls' myeloablative marrow transplants; sampling was 1 year later. The chain recombines TRBV28 with TRBJ2-7; TRBD2 matches 14 bases. Sample: PBMCs, taken after an allogeneic stem cell transplant with a calcineurin inhibitor and methotrexate. This receptor was taken from a male patient aged 30 to 39 who received an allogeneic stem cell transplant from an unrelated donor, was CMV-positive, and had no GVHD. Some T cells may arise from the graft donor. CDR3 coding DNA: TGTGCCAGCAGTTCGTCCGGGACTAGCGGGAGAAACGAGCAGTACTTC. Translating it yields CASSSSGTSGRNEQYF.